The 13 T cell receptor beta chains given below trace back to one sample, sequenced in a study of identical twins. Each CDR3 protein gets one entry after TCRdb re-called the 5' RACE reads with MiXCR. The data show some 97,000 distinct CDR3 sequences, about 6.1% seen once. Sequencing input: memory T cells sorted from blood. The receptors derive from a woman between 50 and 59 years old in good health.

This clonotype has at least ten counts. The gene calls are TRBV30 and TRBJ1-1; the D is unclear. V was clipped by 2 bases and J by 1 base, with 8 bases between them. CDR1 is GTSNPN and CDR2 is SVGIG in the germline V gene (reference sequence). This CDR3 has 13 amino acids. In DNA, the CDR3 is TGTGCCTGGAGTAAGGGTCGGAACACTGAAGCTTTCTTT. This translates into CAWSKGRNTEAFF.

This clonotype was detected many times. V gene TRBV20-1 combines with J gene TRBJ1-5; 7 bases map to TRBD1. The germline V gene encodes CDR1 DFQATT and CDR2 SNEGSKA (reference sequence). There are 16 residues in the CDR3. V lost 6 bases and J lost 3; bases outside the gene matches: 14. The CDR3 DNA reads as TGCAGTGCGAACGCCTGGGACAGTCGGAACAATCAGCCCCAGCATTTT. Its protein product is CSANAWDSRNNQPQHF.

The sample holds many counts of this clonotype. The V call is TRBV12-3 or TRBV12-4, the J call TRBJ2-2; no clear D. V was shortened by 6 bases and J by 6 bases, with 5 bases between the two germline ends. This CDR3 is built from 11 residues. CDR3 nucleotide sequence: TGTGCCAGCAGAAGCGCCGGGGAGCTGTTTTTT. Its protein product is CASRSAGELFF.

Concerning this clonotype: Just one base apart from a much larger clone, this may be a read error. V gene TRBV6-5 combines with J gene TRBJ1-6; D is ambiguous. Trimming pared 6 bases from V and 7 bases from J, leaving 10 bases between. This CDR3 is built from 13 residues. In germline, CDR1 is MNHEY, CDR2 SVGAGI. The CDR3 is CASSLAGNSPLHF. In DNA form, the CDR3 reads TGTGCCAGCAGCCTGGCGGGGAATTCACCCCTCCACTTT.

There are many counts of this clonotype. The chain links TRBV2 to TRBJ2-3; tentatively, D is TRBD1 (6 bases). V dropped 0 bases and J dropped 1 base, with 20 bases sitting between them. The CDR3 has 19 amino acids. CDR1 is SNHLY, CDR2 FYNNEI, per germline. CDR3 sequence: CASSEALQGSTIGTDTQYF. The CDR3 nucleotides are TGTGCCAGCAGTGAAGCGCTTCAGGGGTCGACTATCGGCACAGATACGCAGTATTTT.

The sample holds many counts of this clonotype. The gene calls are TRBV6-1 and TRBJ2-5, with 7 bases fitting TRBD1. With 4 bases clipped from V and 3 bases from J, the junction kept 5 bases outside the gene matches. The CDR3 extends over 14 amino acids. Germline V gene data show CDR1 as MNHNS and CDR2 as SASEGT. The CDR3 sequence: CASSVGQLKETQYF. CDR3 nucleotides: TGTGCCAGCAGTGTGGGACAGTTGAAAGAGACCCAGTACTTC.

This clonotype was counted a few times. This chain links TRBV7-8 with TRBJ1-2; TRBD1 matches 8 bases. Germline V gene lookup returns CDR1 SGHVS and CDR2 FQNEAQ. V was clipped by 1 base and J by 2 bases; unmatched bases: 0. This CDR3 has 14 amino acids. The CDR3: CASSLGDRNYGYTF. CDR3 in DNA: TGTGCCAGCAGCTTAGGGGACAGGAACTATGGCTACACCTTC.

This clonotype was seen a few times. The gene calls are TRBV5-1 and TRBJ1-1; a possible D gene is TRBD1 (5 bases). This CDR3 contains 13 residues. The germline V gene has CDR1 SGHRS and CDR2 YFSETQ. V lost 5 bases and J 4 bases, leaving 12 bases between the germline ends. CDR3 sequence: CASSLAGSTEAFF. CDR3 sequence (DNA): TGCGCCAGCAGTTTAGCAGGGTCCACTGAAGCTTTCTTT.

This clonotype was found a few times. The V call is TRBV19, the J call TRBJ2-7; 7 bases map to TRBD1. The CDR3 has 14 residues. From germline, CDR1 is LNHDA and CDR2 SQIVND (reference sequence). Germline trimming cut 4 bases from V and 2 bases from J; bases unmatched to any gene: 5. CDR3 coding DNA: TGTGCCAGTAGTACGACAGGGAACACCTACGAGCAGTACTTC. This sequence encodes CASSTTGNTYEQYF. Drawing the rest from reference TRBV19 and TRBJ2-7, the complete variable domain is DGGITQSPKYLFRKEGQNVTLSCEQNLNHDAMYWYRQDPGQGLRLIYYSQIVNDFQKGDIAEGYSVSREKKESFPLTVTSAQKNPTAFYLCASSTTGNTYEQYFGPGTRLTVT.

The table lists this clonotype with many counts. The genes are TRBV29-1 and TRBJ2-5; D call uncertain. Germline V CDR1 and CDR2: SQVTM, ANQGSEA. The CDR3 has 14 amino acids. Trimming removed 3 bases from V and 7 bases from J, with 18 bases in between. The CDR3 DNA reads as TGCAGCGTTGAGAAAGGTGATGGGTTGAGGACCCAGTACTTC. The encoded protein is CSVEKGDGLRTQYF.

The rearrangement uses TRBV6-1 and TRBJ1-2, with 9 bases lining up with TRBD1. The germline gives CDR1 MNHNS, CDR2 SASEGT. V gave up 1 base and J gave up 6 bases; unmatched junction bases: 9. The CDR3 is 16 residues long. The CDR3 is CASSEGRVDRGDGYTF. The CDR3 bases are TGTGCCAGCAGTGAAGGTCGAGTGGACAGGGGAGATGGCTACACCTTC.

On this clonotype: Since the CDR3 does not end with the conserved phenylalanine or tryptophan, this likely comes from a read error. The V call is TRBV5-1, the J call TRBJ2-1, with unresolved D. V was pared by 4 bases and J by 8 bases, with 10 bases between. CDR3 size: 12 residues. CDR1 is SGHRS and CDR2 is YFSETQ in the germline V gene. CDR3 nucleotide sequence: TGCGCCAGCAGCGCCTCGCTGGATGAGCAGTTCCTC. Protein: CASSASLDEQFL.

This clonotype has ten or more counts. The rearrangement uses TRBV3-1 and TRBJ2-7; possible D gene TRBD2, 5 bases. This CDR3 is 15 amino acids long. Trimming took 3 bases from V and 3 from J, leaving 15 bases between them. Germline-derived CDR1 and CDR2 are LGHDT and YNNKEL (reference sequence). CDR3 loop: CASSHAIGVHYEQYF. The CDR3, as DNA: TGTGCCAGCAGCCATGCCATCGGGGTACACTACGAGCAGTACTTC.